This T cell receptor (beta chain) comes out of a study of cytomegalovirus exposure and HLA in healthy donors. Germline V CDR1 and CDR2: MNHEY, SMNVEV (reference sequence). V gave up 3 bases and J gave up 6 bases, with 6 bases separating them. The CDR3 totals 12 residues. The primer mix had 60 Vbeta and 13 Jbeta primers. In the original workflow: In a later analysis, around 87 million unique TCR beta chains included roughly 11 million shared by two or more donors. The assay was immunoSEQ multiplex PCR, and TCRdb's table has in-frame clones only and misses some. That table furnishes V, J and clone size, whereas the DNA furnished D and trimming. The sample includes 130,000 to 150,000 clones.

Sequenced material: PBMCs. The source of this sequence is a middle-aged man in good health and CMV-seronegative. The V and J genes are TRBV27 and TRBJ2-1; a weak D match, TRBD2 (5 bases). This CDR3 reads CASSLAGNEQFF. CDR3 sequence (DNA): TGTGCCAGCAGTTTGGCGGGCAATGAGCAGTTCTTC.